This TCR beta chain was observed in a study of OX40 agonist ivuxolimab in advanced cancers. Study-level information: Dose-escalation patients suffered from hepatocellular carcinoma, melanoma, renal cell or head and neck cancer. Partial responses were achieved by three patients: one hepatocellular carcinoma, two cutaneous melanoma. Study-wide results and limits: Both blood CD4+ and CD8+ T cells showed clonal growth by week 6 at 0.1 to 3.0 mg/kg.

Profiled with immunoSEQ multiplex PCR; TCRdb holds only in-frame clones, not every one. The sample carries some 77,000 clones, about nine tenths recorded once. Turning to this clone: Its antigen is unknown.

Germline assignment: CDR1 SGHTA and CDR2 FQGNSA. CDR3 size: 13 residues. Trimming stripped 0 bases from V and 6 bases from J, with 9 bases between. Samples were taken at baseline and on day 1 of cycles 4 and 7. This sequence was found in an adult with an advanced solid tumor such as melanoma, head and neck, liver or kidney cancer. Sequences were derived from CD4+ or CD8+ T cells sorted from blood, sampled in a trial of the OX40 agonist ivuxolimab. The rearrangement links TRBV7-2 to TRBJ2-7; TRBD2 might be the D (7 bases). The CDR3, as DNA: TGTGCCAGCAGCTTAGCGGGGGGGGCCGAGCAGTACTTC. Translating gives CASSLAGGAEQYF.